This T cell receptor (beta chain) was sequenced in a study of monozygotic twins with inflammatory bowel disease. Overall study results and limits: Variability may have been added to patient repertoires by differing immunosuppressive treatments. Clonotype overlap with others was lower in IBD patients than in healthy twins, a difference that was greatest with disease activity.

CDR3 length equals 15 residues. Germline V gene lookup returns CDR1 MNHNS and CDR2 SASEGT. Remarks on this clonotype: The antigen is not known.

Per individual sample, eight separate reactions were used to make cDNA. Added by template switching were UMIs that each held a 6-nucleotide sample barcode. TCRdb reprocessed the 5' RACE reads and keeps a single row for each CDR3 protein, giving no DNA. The sample table sets out some 170,000 distinct CDR3 sequences. V gene TRBV6-1 combines with J gene TRBJ1-2; the D gene TCRdb calls, TRBD1, cannot be checked with no DNA. Sequences were obtained from blood. The clonotype comes from a human donor with ulcerative colitis or Crohn's disease, or a healthy co-twin of an affected twin (not recorded which). This chain's CDR3 is CASSTPLAGTYGYTF.